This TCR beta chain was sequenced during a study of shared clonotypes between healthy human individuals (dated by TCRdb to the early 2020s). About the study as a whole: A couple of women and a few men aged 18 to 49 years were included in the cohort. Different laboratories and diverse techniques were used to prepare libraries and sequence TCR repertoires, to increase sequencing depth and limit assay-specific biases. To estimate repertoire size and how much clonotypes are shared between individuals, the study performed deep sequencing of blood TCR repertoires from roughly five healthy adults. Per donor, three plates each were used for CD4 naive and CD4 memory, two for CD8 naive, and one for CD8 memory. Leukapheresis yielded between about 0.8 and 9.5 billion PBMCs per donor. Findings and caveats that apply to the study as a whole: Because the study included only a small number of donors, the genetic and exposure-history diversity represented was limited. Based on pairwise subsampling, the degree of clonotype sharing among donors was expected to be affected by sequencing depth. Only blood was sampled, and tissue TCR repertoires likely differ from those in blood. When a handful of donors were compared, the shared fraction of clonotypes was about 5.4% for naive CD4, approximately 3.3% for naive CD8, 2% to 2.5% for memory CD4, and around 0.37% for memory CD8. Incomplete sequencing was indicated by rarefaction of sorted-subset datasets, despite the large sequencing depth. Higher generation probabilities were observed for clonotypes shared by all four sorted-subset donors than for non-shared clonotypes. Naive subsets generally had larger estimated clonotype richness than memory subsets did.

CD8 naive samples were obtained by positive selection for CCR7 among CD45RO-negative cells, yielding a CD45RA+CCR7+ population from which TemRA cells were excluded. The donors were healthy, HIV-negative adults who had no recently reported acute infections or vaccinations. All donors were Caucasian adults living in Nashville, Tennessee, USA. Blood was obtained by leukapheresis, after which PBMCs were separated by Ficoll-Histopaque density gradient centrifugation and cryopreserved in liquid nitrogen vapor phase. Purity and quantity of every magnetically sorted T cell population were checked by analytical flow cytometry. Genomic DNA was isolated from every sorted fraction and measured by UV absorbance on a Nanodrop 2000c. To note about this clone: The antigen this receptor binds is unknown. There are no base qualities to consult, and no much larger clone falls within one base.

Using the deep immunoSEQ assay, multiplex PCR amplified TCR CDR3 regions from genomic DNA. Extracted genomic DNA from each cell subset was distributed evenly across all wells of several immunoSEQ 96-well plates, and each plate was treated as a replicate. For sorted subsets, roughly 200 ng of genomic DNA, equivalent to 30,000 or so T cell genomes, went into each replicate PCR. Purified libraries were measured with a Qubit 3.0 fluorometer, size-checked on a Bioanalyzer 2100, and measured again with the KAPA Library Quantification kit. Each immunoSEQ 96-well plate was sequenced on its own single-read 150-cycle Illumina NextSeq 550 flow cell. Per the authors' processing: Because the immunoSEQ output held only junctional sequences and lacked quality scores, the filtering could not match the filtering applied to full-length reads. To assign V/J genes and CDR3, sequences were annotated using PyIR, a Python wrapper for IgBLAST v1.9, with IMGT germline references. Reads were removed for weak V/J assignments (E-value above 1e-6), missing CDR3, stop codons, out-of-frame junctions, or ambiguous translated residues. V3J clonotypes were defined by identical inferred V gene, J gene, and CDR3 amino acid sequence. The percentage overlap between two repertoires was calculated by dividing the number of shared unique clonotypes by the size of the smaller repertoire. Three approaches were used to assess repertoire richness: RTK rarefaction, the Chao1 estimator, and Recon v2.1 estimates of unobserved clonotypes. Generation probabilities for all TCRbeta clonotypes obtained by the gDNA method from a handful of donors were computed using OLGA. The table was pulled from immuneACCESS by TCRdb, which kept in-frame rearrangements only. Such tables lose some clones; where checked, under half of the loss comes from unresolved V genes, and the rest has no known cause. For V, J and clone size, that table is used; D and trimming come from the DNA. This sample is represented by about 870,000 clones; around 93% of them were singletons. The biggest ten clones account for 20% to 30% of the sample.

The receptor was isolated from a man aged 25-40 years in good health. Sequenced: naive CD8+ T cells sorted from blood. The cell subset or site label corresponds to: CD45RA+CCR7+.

The CDR3 reads CASSAGYSYNEQFF. The nucleotides read TGTGCCAGCAGTGCAGGATACTCCTACAATGAGCAGTTCTTC. The chain uses TRBV6-5 and TRBJ2-1; no D gene is confidently identified. CDR1 and CDR2, looked up from the germline V gene, are MNHEY and SVGAGI. Cut back by 5 bases and 0 bases, the V and J ends lie 8 bases apart. The CDR3 measures 14 amino acids from cysteine to phenylalanine. The only DNA kept is the CDR3, 42 bases in frame from the first base.